This T cell receptor beta chain was found in a study of T cell repertoires in cytomegalovirus infection. Study-wide context: Both CMV infection and a matching HLA type were indicated by public TCR beta signatures. Study-level results: Dominating the ex vivo response were TCR beta clonotypes that were CMV-specific and HLA-C-restricted.

This clonotype was counted between two and nine times. No antigen is known for it. TCRdb re-derived calls from the reads in MiXCR, one entry per CDR3 protein. The sample shows hundreds of thousands of distinct CDR3 sequences, roughly 30% of them seen only once. J lost 5 bases, V lost 5 bases, and 17 bases had no gene match. Germline CDR1 and CDR2: SGHAT and FQNNGV. This CDR3 has 19 residues. Sequenced: PBMCs. V usage is TRBV11-2 and J usage is TRBJ2-3, with TRBD2 matching 12 bases. The source of this sequence is a human donor in good health (CMV status not recorded). Some clones in this sample may be carry-over from other donors' samples. For the CDR3, the DNA is TGTGCCAGCAGCCGAACGTCCCTAGCGGGGGGGCCAAATGGAGATACGCAGTATTTT. Translated: CASSRTSLAGGPNGDTQYF. Using reference TRBV11-2 and TRBJ2-3 for the parts outside the CDR3, the full variable domain is EAGVAQSPRYKIIEKRQSVAFWCNPISGHATLYWYQQILGQGPKLLIQFQNNGVVDDSQLPKDRFSAERLKGVDSTLKIQPAKLEDSAVYLCASSRTSLAGGPNGDTQYFGPGTRLTVL.